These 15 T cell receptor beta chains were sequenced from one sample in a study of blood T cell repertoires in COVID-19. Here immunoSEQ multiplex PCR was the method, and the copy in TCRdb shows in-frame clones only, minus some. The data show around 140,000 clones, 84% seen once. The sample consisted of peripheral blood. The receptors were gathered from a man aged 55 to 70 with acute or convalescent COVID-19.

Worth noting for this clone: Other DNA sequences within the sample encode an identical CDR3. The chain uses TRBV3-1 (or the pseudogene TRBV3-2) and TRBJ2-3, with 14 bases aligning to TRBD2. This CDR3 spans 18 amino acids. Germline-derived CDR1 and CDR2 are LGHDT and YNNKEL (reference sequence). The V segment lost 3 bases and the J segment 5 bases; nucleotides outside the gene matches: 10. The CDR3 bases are TGTGCCAGCAGCCAGAGACTAGCGGGAGGGCTCGTGGGAGATACGCAGTATTTT. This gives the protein CASSQRLAGGLVGDTQYF.

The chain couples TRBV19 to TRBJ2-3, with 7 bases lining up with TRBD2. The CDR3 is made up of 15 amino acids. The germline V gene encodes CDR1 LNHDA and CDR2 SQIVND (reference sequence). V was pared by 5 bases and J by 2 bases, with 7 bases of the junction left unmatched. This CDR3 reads CASSPWGGNTDTQYF. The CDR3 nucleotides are TGTGCCAGTAGTCCCTGGGGGGGGAACACAGATACGCAGTATTTT.

The CDR3 is CAISGGREQETQYF. The DNA of the CDR3 is TGTGCCATCAGTGGGGGGCGGGAGCAAGAGACCCAGTACTTC. This rearrangement joins TRBV10-3 to TRBJ2-5, with D possibly matching TRBD2 (7 bases). Germline-derived CDR1 and CDR2 are ENHRY and SYGVKD. The CDR3 is made up of 14 amino acids. Trimming removed 4 bases at V and 2 bases at J, with 11 bases between.

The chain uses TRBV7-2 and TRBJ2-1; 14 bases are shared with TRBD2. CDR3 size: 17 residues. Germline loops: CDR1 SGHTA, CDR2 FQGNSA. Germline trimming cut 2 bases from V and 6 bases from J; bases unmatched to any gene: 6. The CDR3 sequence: CASSLWHGTSGGNEQFF. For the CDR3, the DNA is TGTGCCAGCAGCTTATGGCACGGGACTAGCGGGGGCAATGAGCAGTTCTTC.

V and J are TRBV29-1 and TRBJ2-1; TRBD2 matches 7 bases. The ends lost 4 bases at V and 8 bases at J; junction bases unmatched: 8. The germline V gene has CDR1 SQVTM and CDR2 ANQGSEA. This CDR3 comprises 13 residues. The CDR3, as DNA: TGCAGCGTTGTCGGGGGAGGGCCCCATGAGCAGTTCTTC. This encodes CSVVGGGPHEQFF.

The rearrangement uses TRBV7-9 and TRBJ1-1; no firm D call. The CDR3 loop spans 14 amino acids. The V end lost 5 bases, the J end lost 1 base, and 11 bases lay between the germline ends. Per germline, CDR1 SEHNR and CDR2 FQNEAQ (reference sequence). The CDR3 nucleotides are TGTGCCAGCAGCAGACAAACCACGAACACTGAAGCTTTCTTT. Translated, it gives CASSRQTTNTEAFF.

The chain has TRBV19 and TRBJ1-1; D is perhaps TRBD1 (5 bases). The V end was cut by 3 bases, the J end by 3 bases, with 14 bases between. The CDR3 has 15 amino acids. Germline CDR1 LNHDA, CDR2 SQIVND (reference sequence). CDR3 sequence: CASSIVGGLDTEAFF. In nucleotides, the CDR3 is TGTGCCAGTAGTATTGTCGGGGGGTTGGACACTGAAGCTTTCTTT.

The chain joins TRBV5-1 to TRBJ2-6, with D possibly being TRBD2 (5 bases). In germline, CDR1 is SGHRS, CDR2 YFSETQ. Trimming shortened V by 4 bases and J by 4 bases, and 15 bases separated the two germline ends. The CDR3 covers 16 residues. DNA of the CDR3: TGCGCCAGCAGCAATAGCGTGCCTCTGGGGGCCAACGTCCTGACTTTC. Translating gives CASSNSVPLGANVLTF.

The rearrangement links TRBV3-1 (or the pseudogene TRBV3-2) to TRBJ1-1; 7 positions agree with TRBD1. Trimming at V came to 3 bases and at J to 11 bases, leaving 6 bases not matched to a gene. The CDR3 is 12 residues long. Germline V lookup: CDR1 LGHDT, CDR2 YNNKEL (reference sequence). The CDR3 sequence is CASSHPRGDAFF. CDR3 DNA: TGTGCCAGCAGCCATCCCAGGGGGGACGCTTTCTTT.

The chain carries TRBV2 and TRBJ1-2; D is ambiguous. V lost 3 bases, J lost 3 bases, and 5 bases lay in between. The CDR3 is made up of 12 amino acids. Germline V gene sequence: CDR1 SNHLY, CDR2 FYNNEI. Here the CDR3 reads CASSDYDYGYTF. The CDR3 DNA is TGTGCCAGCAGTGACTACGACTATGGCTACACCTTC.

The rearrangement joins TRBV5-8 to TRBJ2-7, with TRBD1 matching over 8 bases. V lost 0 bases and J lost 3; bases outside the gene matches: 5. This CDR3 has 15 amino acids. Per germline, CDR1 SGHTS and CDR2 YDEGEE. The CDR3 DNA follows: TGTGCCAGCAGCTTGGGACAGGGGAATATCTACGAGCAGTACTTC. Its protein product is CASSLGQGNIYEQYF.

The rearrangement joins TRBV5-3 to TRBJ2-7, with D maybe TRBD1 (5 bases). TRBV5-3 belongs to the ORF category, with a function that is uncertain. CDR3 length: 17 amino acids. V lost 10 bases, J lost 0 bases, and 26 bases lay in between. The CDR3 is CAPHWQGSDFSSYEQYF. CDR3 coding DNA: TGTGCCCCCCATTGGCAGGGATCTGACTTCAGCTCCTACGAGCAGTACTTC.

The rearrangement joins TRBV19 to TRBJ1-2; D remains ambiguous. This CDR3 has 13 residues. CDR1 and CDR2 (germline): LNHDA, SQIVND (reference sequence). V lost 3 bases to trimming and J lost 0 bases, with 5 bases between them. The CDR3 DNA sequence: TGTGCCAGTAGTATCGACTCTAACTATGGCTACACCTTC. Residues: CASSIDSNYGYTF.

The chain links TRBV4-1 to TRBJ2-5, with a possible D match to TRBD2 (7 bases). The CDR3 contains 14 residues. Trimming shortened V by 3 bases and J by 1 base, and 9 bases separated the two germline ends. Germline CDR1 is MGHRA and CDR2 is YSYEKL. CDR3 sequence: CASSQAGAQETQYF. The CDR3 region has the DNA TGCGCCAGCAGCCAGGCGGGGGCCCAAGAGACCCAGTACTTC.

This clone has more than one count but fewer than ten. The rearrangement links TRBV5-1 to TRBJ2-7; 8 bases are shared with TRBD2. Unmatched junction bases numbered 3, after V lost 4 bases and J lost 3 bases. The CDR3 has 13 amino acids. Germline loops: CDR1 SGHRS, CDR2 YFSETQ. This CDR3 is CASSATSGYEQYF. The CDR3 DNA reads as TGCGCCAGCAGCGCAACTAGCGGCTACGAGCAGTACTTC.